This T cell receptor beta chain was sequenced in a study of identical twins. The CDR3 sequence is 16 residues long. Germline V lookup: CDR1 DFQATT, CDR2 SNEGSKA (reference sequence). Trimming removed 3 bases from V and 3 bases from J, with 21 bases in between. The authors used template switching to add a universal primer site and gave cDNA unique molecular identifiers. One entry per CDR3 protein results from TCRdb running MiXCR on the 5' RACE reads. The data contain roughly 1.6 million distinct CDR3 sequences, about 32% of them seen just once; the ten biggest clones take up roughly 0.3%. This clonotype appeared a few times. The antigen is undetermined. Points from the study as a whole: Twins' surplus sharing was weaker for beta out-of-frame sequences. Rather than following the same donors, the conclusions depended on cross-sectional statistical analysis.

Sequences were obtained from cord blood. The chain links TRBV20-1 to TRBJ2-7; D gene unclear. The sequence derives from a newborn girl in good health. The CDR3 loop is CSARTTEAWVGYEQYF. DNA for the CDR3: TGCAGTGCTAGGACAACAGAGGCCTGGGTGGGCTACGAGCAGTACTTC.